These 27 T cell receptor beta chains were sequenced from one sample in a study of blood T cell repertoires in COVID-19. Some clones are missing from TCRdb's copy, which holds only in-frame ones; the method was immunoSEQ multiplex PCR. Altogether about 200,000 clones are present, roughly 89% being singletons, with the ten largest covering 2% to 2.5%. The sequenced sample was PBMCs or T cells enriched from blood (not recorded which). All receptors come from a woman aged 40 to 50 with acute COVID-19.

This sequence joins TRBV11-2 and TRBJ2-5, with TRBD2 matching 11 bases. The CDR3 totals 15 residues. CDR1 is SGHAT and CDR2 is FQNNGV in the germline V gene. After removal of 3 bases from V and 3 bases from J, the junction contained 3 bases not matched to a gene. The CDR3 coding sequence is TGTGCCAGCAGCTTTAGCGGGGGGGCGGAAGAGACCCAGTACTTC. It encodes CASSFSGGAEETQYF.

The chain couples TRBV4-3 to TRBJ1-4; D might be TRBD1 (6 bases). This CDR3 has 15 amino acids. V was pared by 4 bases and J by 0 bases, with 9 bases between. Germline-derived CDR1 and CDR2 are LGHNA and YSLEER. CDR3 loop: CASSLRQATNEKLFF. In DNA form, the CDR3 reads TGCGCCAGCAGCCTCCGACAGGCAACTAATGAAAAACTGTTTTTT.

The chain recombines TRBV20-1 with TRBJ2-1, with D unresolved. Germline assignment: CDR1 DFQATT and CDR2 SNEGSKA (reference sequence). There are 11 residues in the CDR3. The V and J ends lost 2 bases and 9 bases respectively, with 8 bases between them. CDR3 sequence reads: CSARTIGEQFF. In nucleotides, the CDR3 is TGCAGTGCTAGAACTATCGGTGAGCAGTTCTTC.

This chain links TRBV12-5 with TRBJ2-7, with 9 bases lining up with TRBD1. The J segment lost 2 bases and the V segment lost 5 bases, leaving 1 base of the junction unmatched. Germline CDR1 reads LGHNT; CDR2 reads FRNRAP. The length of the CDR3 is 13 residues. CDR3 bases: TGTGCTAGTGGTCGACAGGGGGCCTACGAGCAGTACTTC. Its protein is CASGRQGAYEQYF.

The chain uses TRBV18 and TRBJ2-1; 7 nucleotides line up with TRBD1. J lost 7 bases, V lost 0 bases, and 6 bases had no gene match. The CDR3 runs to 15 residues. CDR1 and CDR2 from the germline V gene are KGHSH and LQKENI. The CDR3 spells CASSPPWETGNEQFF. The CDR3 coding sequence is TGTGCCAGCTCACCACCTTGGGAGACAGGGAATGAGCAGTTCTTC.

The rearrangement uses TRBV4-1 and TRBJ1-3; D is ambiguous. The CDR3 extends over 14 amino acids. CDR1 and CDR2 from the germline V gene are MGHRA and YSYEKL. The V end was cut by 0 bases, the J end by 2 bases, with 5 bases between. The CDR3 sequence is CASSQDRAGNTIYF. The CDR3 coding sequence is TGCGCCAGCAGCCAAGATAGAGCTGGAAACACCATATATTTT.

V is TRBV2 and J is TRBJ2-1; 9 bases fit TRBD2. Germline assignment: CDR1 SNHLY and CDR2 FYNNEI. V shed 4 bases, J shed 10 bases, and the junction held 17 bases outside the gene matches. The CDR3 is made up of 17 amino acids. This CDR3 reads CASSGELGPGLAYEQFF. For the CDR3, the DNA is TGTGCCAGCAGTGGAGAATTGGGCCCGGGACTAGCATACGAGCAGTTCTTC.

CDR3 DNA: TGTGCCAGTAGTATTCTTAGTGGCGGGGGATATGAGCAGTTCTTC. Its protein product is CASSILSGGGYEQFF. The chain carries TRBV19 and TRBJ2-1; TRBD2 aligns across 7 bases. V gave up 3 bases and J gave up 8 bases; unmatched junction bases: 10. CDR1 is LNHDA, CDR2 SQIVND, per germline (reference sequence). The CDR3 consists of 15 residues.

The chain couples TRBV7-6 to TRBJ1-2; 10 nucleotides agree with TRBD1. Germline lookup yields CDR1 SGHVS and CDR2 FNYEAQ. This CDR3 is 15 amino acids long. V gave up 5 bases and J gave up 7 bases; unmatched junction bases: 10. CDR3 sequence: CASSPDWGQGFGYTF. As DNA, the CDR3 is TGTGCCAGCAGCCCAGATTGGGGACAGGGGTTTGGCTACACCTTC.

CDR3 coding DNA: TGTGCCAGCAGCTCACACCCCCAGCGGACAGGGTTTTGGCATGAGCAGTTCTTC. Its protein is CASSSHPQRTGFWHEQFF. This chain uses TRBV11-2 with TRBJ2-1; 8 bases are shared with TRBD1. The V segment lost 4 bases and the J segment 8 bases; nucleotides outside the gene matches: 19. CDR1 and CDR2 (germline): SGHAT, FQNNGV. This CDR3 is built from 18 residues.

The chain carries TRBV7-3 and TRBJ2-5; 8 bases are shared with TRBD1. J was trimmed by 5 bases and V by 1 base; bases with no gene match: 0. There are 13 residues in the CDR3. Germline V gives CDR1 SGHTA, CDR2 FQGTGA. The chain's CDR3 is CASSLRQGETQYF. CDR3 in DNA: TGTGCCAGCAGCTTAAGACAGGGGGAGACCCAGTACTTC.

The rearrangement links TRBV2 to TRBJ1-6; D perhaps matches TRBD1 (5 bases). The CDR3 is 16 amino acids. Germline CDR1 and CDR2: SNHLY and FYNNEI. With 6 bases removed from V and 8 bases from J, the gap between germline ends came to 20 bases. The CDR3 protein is CASRMEGPPSYSPLHF. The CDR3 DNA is TGTGCCAGCAGGATGGAGGGGCCTCCCTCCTATTCACCCCTCCACTTT.

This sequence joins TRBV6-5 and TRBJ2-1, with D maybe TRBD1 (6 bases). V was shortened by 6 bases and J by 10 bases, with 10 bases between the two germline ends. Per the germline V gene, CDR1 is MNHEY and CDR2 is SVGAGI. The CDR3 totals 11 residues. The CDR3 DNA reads TGTGCCAGCAGCCGGCAGGGGGAGCAGTTCTTC. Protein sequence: CASSRQGEQFF.

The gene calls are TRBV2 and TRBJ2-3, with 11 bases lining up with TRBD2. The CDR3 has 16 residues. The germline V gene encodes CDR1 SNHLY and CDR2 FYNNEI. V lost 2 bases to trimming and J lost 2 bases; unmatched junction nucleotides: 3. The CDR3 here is CASSELAGGHTDTQYF. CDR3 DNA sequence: TGTGCCAGCAGTGAACTAGCGGGGGGCCACACAGATACGCAGTATTTT.

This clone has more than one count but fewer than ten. CDR3 bases: TGTGCCAGCAGTTTAAGCCGGGATACGCAGTATTTT. Translation: CASSLSRDTQYF. The chain is built from TRBV12-3 or TRBV12-4 and TRBJ2-3; D is unclear. Trimming cost V 2 bases and J 6 bases, with 6 bases left between them. This CDR3 is 12 amino acids long.

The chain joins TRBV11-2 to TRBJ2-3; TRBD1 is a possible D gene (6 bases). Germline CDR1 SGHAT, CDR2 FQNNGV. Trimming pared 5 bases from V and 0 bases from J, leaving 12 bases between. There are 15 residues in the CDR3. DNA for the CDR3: TGTGCCAGCAGCCCGAGGGGGTCTAGCACAGATACGCAGTATTTT. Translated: CASSPRGSSTDTQYF.

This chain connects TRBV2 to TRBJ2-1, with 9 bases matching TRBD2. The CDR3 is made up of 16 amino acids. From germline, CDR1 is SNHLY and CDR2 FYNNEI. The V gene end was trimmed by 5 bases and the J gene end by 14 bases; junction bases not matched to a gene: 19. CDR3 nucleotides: TGTGCCAGCAGTCCTTACGGGCGGGGGGGCAACAACTTTAAGTTCTTC. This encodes CASSPYGRGGNNFKFF.

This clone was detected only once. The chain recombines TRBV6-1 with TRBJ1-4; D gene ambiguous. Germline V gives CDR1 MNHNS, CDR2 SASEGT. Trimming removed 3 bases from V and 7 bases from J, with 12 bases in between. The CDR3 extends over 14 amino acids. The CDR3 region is CASSDHGPPEKLFF. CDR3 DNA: TGTGCCAGCAGTGATCACGGTCCTCCTGAAAAACTGTTTTTT.

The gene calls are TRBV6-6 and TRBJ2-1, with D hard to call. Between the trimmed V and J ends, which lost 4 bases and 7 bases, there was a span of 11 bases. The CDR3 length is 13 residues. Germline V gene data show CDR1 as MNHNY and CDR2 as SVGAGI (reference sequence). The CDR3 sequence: CASSWAIRNEQFF. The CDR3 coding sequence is TGTGCCAGCAGTTGGGCCATACGAAATGAGCAGTTCTTC.

The CDR3 coding sequence is TGTGCCAGCAGCCCTATTAGCGGGAGGCTCACAGATACGCAGTATTTT. Its protein is CASSPISGRLTDTQYF. The chain carries TRBV27 and TRBJ2-3; 10 bases line up with TRBD2. Germline CDR1 and CDR2: MNHEY and SMNVEV (reference sequence). Germline trimming cut 6 bases from V and 2 bases from J; bases unmatched to any gene: 8. The CDR3 covers 16 residues.

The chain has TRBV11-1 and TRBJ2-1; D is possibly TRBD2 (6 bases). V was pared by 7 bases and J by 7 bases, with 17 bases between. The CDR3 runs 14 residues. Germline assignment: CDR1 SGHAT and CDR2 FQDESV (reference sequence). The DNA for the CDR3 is TGTGCCAGCAATCTAGTGGGGGGAGATAATGAGCAGTTCTTC. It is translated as CASNLVGGDNEQFF.

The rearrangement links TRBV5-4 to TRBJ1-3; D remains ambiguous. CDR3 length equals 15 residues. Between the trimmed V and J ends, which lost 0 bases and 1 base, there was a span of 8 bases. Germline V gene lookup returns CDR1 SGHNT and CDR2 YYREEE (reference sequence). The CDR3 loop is CASSLGTGSGNTIYF. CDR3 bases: TGTGCCAGCAGCTTGGGTACGGGGTCTGGAAACACCATATATTTT.

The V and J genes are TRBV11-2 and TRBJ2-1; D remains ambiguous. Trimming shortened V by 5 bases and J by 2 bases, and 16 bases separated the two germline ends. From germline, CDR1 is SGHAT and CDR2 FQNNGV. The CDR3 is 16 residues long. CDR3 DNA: TGTGCCAGCAGCCTCACCGCGTCAAGCGCCTACAATGAGCAGTTCTTC. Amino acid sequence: CASSLTASSAYNEQFF.

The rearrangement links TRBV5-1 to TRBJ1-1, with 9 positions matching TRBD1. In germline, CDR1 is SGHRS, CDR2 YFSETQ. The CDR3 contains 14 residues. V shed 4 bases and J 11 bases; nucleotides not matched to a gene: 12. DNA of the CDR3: TGCGCCAGCAGCACGGGACAGGGAGGAGCGGAGGCTTTCTTT. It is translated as CASSTGQGGAEAFF. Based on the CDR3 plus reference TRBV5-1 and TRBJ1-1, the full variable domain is KAGVTQTPRYLIKTRGQQVTLSCSPISGHRSVSWYQQTPGQGLQFLFEYFSETQRNKGNFPGRFSGRQFSNSRSEMNVSTLELGDSALYLCASSTGQGGAEAFFGQGTRLTVV.

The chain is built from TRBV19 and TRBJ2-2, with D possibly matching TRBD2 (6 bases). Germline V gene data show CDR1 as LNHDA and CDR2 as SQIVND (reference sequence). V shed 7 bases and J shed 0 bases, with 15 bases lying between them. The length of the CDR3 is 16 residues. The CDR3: CASNPRLDTNTGELFF. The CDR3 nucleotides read TGTGCCAGTAACCCTAGACTAGACACGAACACCGGGGAGCTGTTTTTT.

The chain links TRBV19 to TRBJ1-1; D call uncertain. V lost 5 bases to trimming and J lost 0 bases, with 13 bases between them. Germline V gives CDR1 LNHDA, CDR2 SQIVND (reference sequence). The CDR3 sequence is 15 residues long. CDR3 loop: CASSPRQSMNTEAFF. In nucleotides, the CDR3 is TGTGCCAGTAGTCCCCGACAATCCATGAACACTGAAGCTTTCTTT.

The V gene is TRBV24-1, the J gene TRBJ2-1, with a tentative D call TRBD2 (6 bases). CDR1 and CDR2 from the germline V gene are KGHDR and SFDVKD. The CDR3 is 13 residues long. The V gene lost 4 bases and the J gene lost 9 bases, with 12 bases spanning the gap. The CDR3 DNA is TGTGCCACCAGTGAATGGGGACTGGGTGAGCAGTTCTTC. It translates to CATSEWGLGEQFF.